This T cell receptor (beta chain) came from a study of CD8+ T cells in alopecia areata. Extracted RNA was reverse transcribed into cDNA, the sequencing template. Sequenced by immunoSEQ multiplex PCR; TCRdb stores in-frame clones only, minus some. Of over 150,000 clones detected, 60% appear once; the ten largest clones hold approximately 15%. J was trimmed by 3 bases and V by 6 bases; bases with no gene match: 8. CDR1 and CDR2 (germline): SQVTM, ANQGSEA. The CDR3 sequence is 13 residues long. This sample's treatment: oral pan-JAK inhibitor, 5-10 mg twice daily. This sequence was found in a human donor with alopecia areata. The chain recombines TRBV29-1 with TRBJ2-7; 7 positions match TRBD2. The starting material was CD4+ T cells sorted from blood, obtained at week 24, from a patient treated with tofacitinib. The CDR3 bases are TGCAGCGTCACGCGGACTAGTGGCTACGAGCAGTACTTC. Translated: CSVTRTSGYEQYF.